The rows below give T cell receptor beta chains drawn from one sample of a study of neoadjuvant anti-PD-1 for oral cavity cancer. The assay was immunoSEQ multiplex PCR, and TCRdb's table has in-frame clones only and misses some. The table shows around 6,200 clones, with around 74% occurring only once. The sequenced sample was PBMCs, obtained before nivolumab (anti-PD-1) treatment. These receptors all stem from a person aged 35 to 85 with oral cavity squamous cell carcinoma. CDR3s leave out the opening cysteine and the closing phenylalanine or tryptophan. The D gene is left open where the match is weak.

J gene,D gene,V gene,CDR3 protein
TRBJ2-2,-,TRBV7-8,ASSPYVAENTGELF
TRBJ1-5,-,TRBV4-1,ASSGRWGGRSNQPQH
TRBJ1-4,-,TRBV12-2,ASRLIRQKTGREKLF
TRBJ2-5,-,TRBV5-1,ASSLQDSEETQY
TRBJ1-1,-,TRBV6-1,ASSWGANTEAF
TRBJ2-5,-,TRBV7-9,ASSLVQLQETQY
TRBJ2-7,TRBD1,TRBV4-1,ASSQGAPGQGFYEQY
TRBJ1-3,-,TRBV5-1,ASSLEGARGNTIY
TRBJ2-5,-,TRBV5-6,ASSSQRQGLPSNQETQY
TRBJ1-6,-,TRBV14,ASRRETRSPLH
TRBJ1-4,-,TRBV6-5,ASSYSMSDQLF
TRBJ2-1,TRBD2,TRBV9,ASSPGSGGAHEQF
TRBJ1-1,-,TRBV28,ASSLSWGTEAF
TRBJ2-7,TRBD1,TRBV5-4,ASSLDYRGPYEQY
TRBJ2-1,TRBD2,TRBV18,ASSGGLAASNEQF
TRBJ1-4,-,TRBV19,ASNGQVNEKLF
TRBJ2-3,TRBD2,TRBV5-1,ASSSGLAGGLDTQY
TRBJ2-4,-,TRBV19,ASSPHSGKNIQY
TRBJ1-5,-,TRBV7-2,ASSLQPGRQPQH
TRBJ2-2,TRBD1,TRBV6-4,ASSDGTDTGELF
TRBJ1-2,-,TRBV7-2,ASSLDGQNYGYT
TRBJ2-7,-,TRBV7-6,ASSLVARANYEQY
TRBJ2-7,-,TRBV6-5,ASSYSGGDSSYEQY
TRBJ2-7,-,TRBV11-2,ASSFYLQQSSYEQY
TRBJ2-1,-,TRBV27,ASEAPRNNEQF
TRBJ2-1,TRBD1,TRBV19,ASSVTGTGGSYEQF
TRBJ1-1,TRBD1,TRBV5-1,ASSLAGTAEAF
TRBJ2-1,TRBD2,TRBV2,ASSNTAGGNEQF
TRBJ2-7,TRBD2,TRBV9,ASSVEASGGAYEQY
TRBJ1-5,-,TRBV25-1,ASSGLLSNQPQH
TRBJ1-6,TRBD1,TRBV6-5,ASSRDRGSSPLH
TRBJ2-3,-,TRBV5-8,ASSPRWGTDTQY